This T cell receptor beta chain appears in the sequencing data of a study of blood T cell repertoires in COVID-19. Study summary: From T cells, B-cell-depleted T cells, or PBMCs came the material, which was cDNA or gDNA.

Methods used by the authors: It was from reference gene primer amplification that nucleated cell counts were estimated. Method: immunoSEQ multiplex PCR; TCRdb's copy keeps in-frame clones and lacks some. V and J calls and clone size come straight from that table; D and trimming were deduced from the DNA. Of over 200,000 clones listed, roughly 87% are singletons. The CDR3 length is 14 residues. Trimming removed 6 bases from V and 4 bases from J, with 14 bases in between. Germline-derived CDR1 and CDR2 are MNHEY and SVGAGI. Study members were between about 18 and 89 years old and lived in approximately 25 US regions.

This clonotype was obtained from a man younger than 35 with acute COVID-19. The sample consisted of PBMCs or T cells enriched from blood (not recorded which). This chain links TRBV6-5 with TRBJ2-3, with a possible D match to TRBD2 (7 bases). CDR3 residues: CASSNVGGADTQYF. CDR3 coding DNA: TGTGCCAGCAGCAACGTAGGGGGGGCAGATACGCAGTATTTT.